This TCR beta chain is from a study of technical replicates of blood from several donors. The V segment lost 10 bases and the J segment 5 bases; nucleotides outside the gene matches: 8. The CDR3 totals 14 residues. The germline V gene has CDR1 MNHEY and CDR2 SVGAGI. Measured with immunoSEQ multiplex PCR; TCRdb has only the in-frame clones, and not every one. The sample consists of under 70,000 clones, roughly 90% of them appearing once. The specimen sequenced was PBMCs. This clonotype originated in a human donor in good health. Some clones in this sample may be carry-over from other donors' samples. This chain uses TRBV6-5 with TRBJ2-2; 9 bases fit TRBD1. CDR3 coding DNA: TGTGCCATCAGAGACAGGGGGGGTACCGGGGAGCTGTTTTTT. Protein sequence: CAIRDRGGTGELFF.